The text below deals with one TCR beta chain. The antigen is unknown. The treatment was: oral pan-JAK inhibitor, 5-10 mg twice daily. Germline CDR1 reads SGHRS; CDR2 reads YFSETQ. V gave up 3 bases and J gave up 2 bases; unmatched junction bases: 11. This CDR3 is 17 amino acids long. As the sequencing template, cDNA was produced by extracting RNA and reverse transcribing it. Profiled with immunoSEQ multiplex PCR; TCRdb holds only in-frame clones, not every one. The sample lists approximately 210,000 clones, around two fifths occurring once. This sample was included in a study of CD8+ T cells in alopecia areata. Across the whole study: At a dose of 5 to 10 mg twice daily, oral tofacitinib was given to treated patients. Findings and limits, study-wide: How baseline CD8+ expansion relates to response remains uncertain (there was one nonresponder). Numerous clones, expanded in lesions, remained in scalp and blood during tofacitinib.

This TCR was recovered from a human donor with alopecia areata. Material: CD4+ T cells sorted from blood, obtained at approximately week 36, from a patient treated with tofacitinib. This sequence joins TRBV5-1 and TRBJ2-1; 7 bases are a match to TRBD1. The CDR3: CASSSQDRKAPYNEQFF. The CDR3 nucleotides read TGCGCCAGCAGCTCCCAGGACAGGAAAGCGCCCTACAATGAGCAGTTCTTC.